This TCR beta chain was sequenced during a study of blood T cell repertoires in COVID-19. Background on the study: There were acute and convalescent COVID-19 samples, and they came from the United States, Italy and Spain. In each case, the material was cDNA or gDNA derived from T cells, B-cell-depleted T cells, or PBMCs.

Per the study methods: Reference gene primer amplification yielded estimated nucleated cell counts. Data came from immunoSEQ multiplex PCR; TCRdb stores just in-frame clones and leaves some out. The V and J calls and clone size are taken from that table; D and trimming were inferred from the DNA. The table records 200,000 to 250,000 clones, around 90% of them present only once. V dropped 5 bases and J dropped 4 bases, with 6 bases sitting between them. CDR1 DFQATT and CDR2 SNEGSKA come from the germline V gene (reference sequence). This CDR3 has 10 amino acids. The sequence derives from a man aged 18 to 30 with active or convalescent COVID-19. The V gene is TRBV20-1, the J gene TRBJ2-7, with unresolved D. Material for sequencing was peripheral blood. CDR3 sequence (DNA): TGCAGTGCTCTCCTATACGAGCAGTACTTC. Residues: CSALLYEQYF.